The TCR beta chain described here comes from a study of blood T cell repertoires in COVID-19. In the study overall: Sample material is recorded as cDNA or gDNA derived from T cells, B-cell-depleted T cells, or PBMCs.

Per the germline V gene, CDR1 is LNHNV and CDR2 is YYDKDF (reference sequence). CDR3 length equals 15 residues. V gave up 7 bases and J gave up 6 bases; unmatched junction bases: 14. Authors' methods: Scientists estimated how many nucleated cells there were by amplifying reference gene primers. The table came from immunoSEQ multiplex PCR; TCRdb's copy has only in-frame clones and leaves some out. For V, J and clone size, that table is used; D and trimming come from the DNA. The data contain over 200,000 clones, around 86% of them seen just once; the ten biggest clones take up 2.2%. The V call is TRBV15, the J call TRBJ2-7; TRBD1 matches 8 bases. The sample taken for sequencing was peripheral blood. The source of this sequence is a man aged 25-45 years who had recovered from COVID-19. The CDR3, as DNA: TGTGCCACCACTAAGGTCAGGGACAGGTCCGGCGAGCAGTACTTC. It encodes CATTKVRDRSGEQYF.